This record covers a single T cell receptor (beta chain). Its antigen is not identified. These data belong to a study of response to subunit inactivated influenza vaccine. TCRdb re-analysed the RT-PCR reads in MiXCR, keeping a single row per CDR3 protein. The sample carries about 700,000 distinct CDR3 sequences, around 13% recorded once. General observations from the study: Each seasonal influenza vaccination, the authors suggested, recruits few new T cells.

This specimen was PBMCs from blood, taken approximately 15 days before vaccination. The sequence came from a man between 50 and 59 years old who received an inactivated influenza vaccine.

The CDR3 sequence is CASSFRNRYYEQYF. The CDR3 nucleotides are TGTGCCAGCAGCTTCCGTAACAGGTACTACGAGCAGTACTTC. The chain combines TRBV13 with TRBJ2-7; maybe TRBD1 (5 bases). V lost 3 bases and J lost 3, with 12 bases in between. CDR1 is PRHDT, CDR2 FYEKMQ, per germline (reference sequence). The CDR3 covers 14 residues.